Each of the 16 T cell receptor beta chains below was sequenced from the same sample in a study of blood T cell repertoires in COVID-19 (dated by TCRdb to 2019 to 2021). Libraries were prepared through the immunoSEQ multiplex PCR assay. Drawn from immuneACCESS, this table holds only the in-frame rearrangements with V and J called that TCRdb kept. Clones are partly lost; checked studies trace under half to an unresolved V gene and leave the rest unexplained. Recorded for this sample are under 200,000 clones; around 82% of them occurred a single time. 2.6% of the sample lies in the top ten. The sequenced material came from peripheral blood. These receptors originate from a human donor with acute or convalescent COVID-19. The donor label of this sample is uncertain.

V is TRBV5-5 and J is TRBJ1-6; 9 bases fit TRBD1. This CDR3 region has 14 residues. The junction had 4 bases not matched to a gene; V was cut back by 4 bases and J by 8 bases. Germline CDR1 and CDR2: SGHKS and YYEKEE (reference sequence). CDR3 nucleotides: TGTGCCAGCAGCGGGGACAGGGTGGATTCACCCCTCCACTTT. This sequence encodes CASSGDRVDSPLHF.

The genes are TRBV5-1 and TRBJ2-1, with 7 bases fitting TRBD2. The ends lost 4 bases at V and 7 bases at J; junction bases unmatched: 14. Per the germline V gene, CDR1 is SGHRS and CDR2 is YFSETQ. The CDR3 consists of 16 residues. The CDR3 DNA is TGCGCCAGCAGCCCGACCCTCTGGCGGGGGAATAATGAGCAGTTCTTC. It yields the protein CASSPTLWRGNNEQFF.

Written as DNA, the CDR3 is TGTGCCAGCAGTTCACCGGGACAGACTTCCCACATCTATGGCTACACCTTC. As protein: CASSSPGQTSHIYGYTF. This rearrangement joins TRBV28 to TRBJ1-2; 7 positions match TRBD1. Germline trimming cut 4 bases from V and 4 bases from J; bases unmatched to any gene: 15. The CDR3 covers 17 residues. Germline lookup yields CDR1 MDHEN and CDR2 SYDVKM.

The CDR3 coding sequence is TGTGCCAGTATACGGACAGGGGGCGCGGCTAATGAAAAACTGTTTTTT. It yields the protein CASIRTGGAANEKLFF. The rearrangement links TRBV19 to TRBJ1-4; TRBD1 aligns across 11 bases. CDR1 and CDR2 (germline): LNHDA, SQIVND (reference sequence). V was clipped by 7 bases and J by 3 bases; unmatched bases: 7. The CDR3 contains 16 residues.

V and J are TRBV7-8 and TRBJ1-6; maybe TRBD1 (6 bases). Looked up from germline, CDR1 is SGHVS and CDR2 is FQNEAQ. Trimming left V 3 bases short and J 8 bases short, with 11 bases between. The CDR3 loop spans 14 amino acids. The DNA of the CDR3 is TGTGCCAGCAGCTTGGGACATGGAGATTCACCCCTCCACTTT. It translates to CASSLGHGDSPLHF. The variable domain in full, completed from reference TRBV7-8 and TRBJ1-6, reads GAGVSQSPRYKVAKRGQDVALRCDPISGHVSLFWYQQALGQGPEFLTYFQNEAQLDKSGLPSDRFFAERPEGSVSTLKIQRTQQEDSAVYLCASSLGHGDSPLHFGNGTRLTVT.

This rearrangement joins TRBV5-1 to TRBJ1-4, with TRBD1 as a possible D gene (5 bases). V was cut by 2 bases and J by 4 bases, with 9 bases left in between. Germline V CDR1 and CDR2: SGHRS, YFSETQ. CDR3 size: 14 residues. The CDR3 reads CASSLDRINEKLFF. In DNA form, the CDR3 reads TGCGCCAGCAGCTTAGACAGAATTAATGAAAAACTGTTTTTT.

The CDR3 region is CAISVAGVKDTQYF. CDR3 sequence (DNA): TGTGCCATCAGTGTAGCGGGGGTCAAAGATACGCAGTATTTT. V usage is TRBV10-3 and J usage is TRBJ2-3, with 9 positions matching TRBD2. CDR3 length: 14 amino acids. CDR1 is ENHRY, CDR2 SYGVKD, per germline. V was pared by 4 bases and J by 5 bases, with 4 bases of the junction left unmatched.

This sequence joins TRBV30 and TRBJ2-2, with 8 positions matching TRBD2. Germline V gives CDR1 GTSNPN, CDR2 SVGIG (reference sequence). This CDR3 is 16 amino acids long. Unmatched junction bases numbered 9, after V lost 4 bases and J lost 2 bases. In DNA, the CDR3 is TGTGCCTGGACCCGGGCGGGGGGAGGTAACACCGGGGAGCTGTTTTTT. It yields the protein CAWTRAGGGNTGELFF. Complete variable domain (other parts from reference TRBV30 and TRBJ2-2): SQTIHQWPATLVQPVGSPLSLECTVEGTSNPNLYWYRQAAGRGLQLLFYSVGIGQISSEVPQNLSASRPQDRQFILSSKKLLLSDSGFYLCAWTRAGGGNTGELFFGEGSRLTVL.

The DNA for the CDR3 is TGTGCCAGCAGGAGCGGGTATAGCACAGATACGCAGTATTTT. It specifies CASRSGYSTDTQYF. The chain is built from TRBV3-1 (or the pseudogene TRBV3-2) and TRBJ2-3; weak D call: TRBD2 (6 bases). The V gene's germline CDR1 is LGHDT and CDR2 YNNKEL (reference sequence). Trimming removed 6 bases at V and 0 bases at J, with 10 bases between. This CDR3 has 14 residues.

DNA of the CDR3: TGTGCCAGCAGACTACCGGGACAGGGGTCCCAAGAGACCCAGTACTTC. Its translation is CASRLPGQGSQETQYF. V and J are TRBV5-8 and TRBJ2-5; TRBD1 matches 10 bases. The CDR3 runs to 16 residues. Germline V gene data show CDR1 as SGHTS and CDR2 as YDEGEE. The junction had 8 bases not matched to a gene; V was cut back by 5 bases and J by 1 base.

The V call is TRBV19, the J call TRBJ1-1; D is unresolved. Germline V gene data show CDR1 as LNHDA and CDR2 as SQIVND (reference sequence). Trimming took off 3 bases at V and 5 bases at J, with 10 bases between the two ends. CDR3 length: 13 amino acids. For the CDR3, the DNA is TGTGCCAGTAGTATGGGTGGGGAGACTGAAGCTTTCTTT. Protein: CASSMGGETEAFF.

This clone was seen repeatedly, ten times or more. V usage is TRBV5-5 and J usage is TRBJ1-4, with TRBD1 identical over 10 bases. The CDR3 spans 15 residues. Looked up from germline, CDR1 is SGHKS and CDR2 is YYEKEE (reference sequence). V was pared by 4 bases and J by 7 bases, with 7 bases of the junction left unmatched. CDR3 region: CASSNRQGAVEKLFF. The DNA for the CDR3 is TGTGCCAGCAGCAACCGACAGGGGGCTGTTGAAAAACTGTTTTTT.

The V gene is TRBV5-6, the J gene TRBJ1-4; D is uncertain. The CDR3 sequence is 12 residues long. Germline lookup yields CDR1 SGHDT and CDR2 YYEEEE. Trimming pared 5 bases from V and 4 bases from J, leaving 6 bases between. The CDR3, as DNA: TGTGCCAGCAGTCTCGGTAATGAAAAACTGTTTTTT. Amino acids: CASSLGNEKLFF.

The chain uses TRBV6-2 or TRBV6-3 and TRBJ2-2; 9 bases map to TRBD1. Germline V gives CDR1 MNHEY, CDR2 SVGEGT. Unmatched junction bases numbered 10, after V lost 6 bases and J lost 5 bases. CDR3 size: 16 residues. DNA of the CDR3: TGTGCCAGCAGCCCTAGGACAGGGGTAGGAACCGGGGAGCTGTTTTTT. It translates to CASSPRTGVGTGELFF.

V and J are TRBV28 and TRBJ2-7, with TRBD2 as a possible D gene (6 bases). The CDR3 covers 14 residues. CDR1 is MDHEN, CDR2 SYDVKM, per germline. V was clipped by 8 bases and J by 1 base, with 15 bases between them. CDR3 protein: CASVAGTLSYEQYF. The CDR3 DNA follows: TGTGCCAGCGTTGCCGGGACTCTTTCCTACGAGCAGTACTTC.

The rearrangement links TRBV15 to TRBJ2-1, with 15 bases lining up with TRBD2. V shed 8 bases, J shed 9 bases, and the junction held 5 bases outside the gene matches. This CDR3 is 14 amino acids long. Germline CDR1 is LNHNV and CDR2 is YYDKDF (reference sequence). This CDR3 reads CATGRTSGRGEQFF. CDR3 nucleotides: TGTGCCACCGGAAGGACTAGCGGGAGGGGTGAGCAGTTCTTC. The full variable domain, completed using reference TRBV15 and TRBJ2-1, is DAMVIQNPRYQVTQFGKPVTLSCSQTLNHNVMYWYQQKSSQAPKLLFHYYDKDFNNEADTPDNFQSRRPNTSFCFLDIRSPGLGDTAMYLCATGRTSGRGEQFFGPGTRLTVL.